This T cell receptor (beta chain) was identified during a study of cytomegalovirus exposure and HLA in healthy donors. Study-wide findings and caveats: The study designated 160 or so TCR beta chains cytomegalovirus-associated.

PCR employed 60 Vbeta and 13 Jbeta primers. In the original processing: There were around 80 million unique TCR beta chains by a later count, and 10 million to 12 million of them were shared. Sequenced by immunoSEQ multiplex PCR; TCRdb stores in-frame clones only, minus some. From that table come the V and J calls and clone size; the DNA was used to work out D and trimming. This sample yields 120,000 to 150,000 clones, of which about three quarters are seen a single time; approximately 15% belongs to the top ten. Points on this clone: The antigen is unknown.

Trimming removed 8 bases at V and 2 bases at J, with 12 bases between. Germline CDR1 MDHEN, CDR2 SYDVKM. The CDR3 length is 13 residues. The TCR sequence derives from a human donor in good health. The J gene is TRBJ2-5, the V gene TRBV28; D is perhaps TRBD1 (6 bases). The material sequenced was PBMCs. The CDR3 DNA is TGTGCCAGCCTGGGGACAACACAAGAGACCCAGTACTTC. Its protein is CASLGTTQETQYF.